These T cell receptor beta chains were read from a single sample in a study of CD8 T cells in Susac syndrome. MiXCR, applied by TCRdb to the immunoSEQ multiplex PCR reads, yields one record per CDR3 protein. Of roughly 140,000 distinct CDR3 sequences listed, approximately 94% are singletons. Sequenced input: CD4+ T cells from PBMCs. The receptors derive from a human donor with Susac syndrome. The CDR3 runs from the conserved cysteine through the conserved F or W. A D gene is named only where the DNA matches it firmly. Clone size is not always given. Where it is, it says once, few, many or a class for expanded clones.

j_gene	d_gene	abundance	v_gene	CDR3aa	CDR3nt
TRBJ1-4	-	-	TRBV12-3/TRBV12-4	CASSLSGGSEKLFF	TGTGCCAGCAGTTTATCGGGGGGATCTGAAAAACTGTTTTTT
TRBJ1-4	-	-	TRBV7-9	CASSLASEWGRGTNEKLFF	TGTGCCAGCAGCTTAGCCTCGGAGTGGGGGCGCGGGACTAATGAAAAACTGTTTTTT
TRBJ1-6	TRBD1	-	TRBV27	CASSLLDRAESPLHF	TGTGCCAGCAGTTTGTTAGACAGGGCAGAGTCACCCCTCCACTTT
TRBJ1-2	TRBD1	-	TRBV27	CASSGQAGYGYTF	TGTGCCAGCAGTGGACAGGCTGGCTATGGCTACACCTTC
TRBJ2-5	TRBD2	-	TRBV29-1	CSVRLAGETQYF	TGCAGCGTGAGACTAGCGGGAGAGACCCAGTACTTC
TRBJ2-2	-	-	TRBV6-2/TRBV6-3	CASSSGELFF	TGTGCCAGCAGTTCCGGGGAGCTGTTTTTT
TRBJ2-5	-	-	TRBV14	CASSVRGRETQYF	TGTGCCAGCAGCGTACGGGGGCGAGAGACCCAGTACTTC
TRBJ1-2	TRBD1	-	TRBV20-1	CSASRDRLGYTF	TGCAGTGCTAGTAGGGACAGGCTTGGCTACACCTTC
TRBJ2-1	-	-	TRBV12-3/TRBV12-4	CASTPWGVLNEQFF	TGTGCCAGCACCCCGTGGGGGGTTTTGAATGAGCAGTTCTTC
TRBJ2-7	TRBD1	once	TRBV15	CATSRDLGDRAYEQYF	TGTGCCACCAGCAGAGATCTCGGGGACAGGGCCTACGAGCAGTACTTC
TRBJ2-1	TRBD2	-	TRBV4-1	CASSQQGLAITNEQFF	TGCGCCAGCAGCCAGCAAGGACTAGCAATCACGAATGAGCAGTTCTTC
TRBJ2-1	-	-	TRBV9	CASSPRLSSYNEQFF	TGTGCCAGCAGCCCCAGACTCAGCTCCTACAATGAGCAGTTCTTC
TRBJ2-2	-	-	TRBV9	CASSVEGRELFF	TGTGCCAGCAGCGTAGAAGGAAGGGAGCTGTTTTTT
TRBJ2-3	-	-	TRBV20-1	CSASSTDTQYF	TGCAGTGCTTCTAGCACAGATACGCAGTATTTT
TRBJ1-2	-	-	TRBV20-1	CSARGHSANYGYTF	TGCAGTGCTAGAGGCCACTCAGCTAACTATGGCTACACCTTC
TRBJ2-7	TRBD1	-	TRBV5-1	CASSPQGVRPSSYEQYF	TGCGCCAGCAGCCCCCAGGGGGTCCGACCTAGCTCCTACGAGCAGTACTTC